The sequence of this TCR beta chain was determined in a study of blood T cell repertoires in COVID-19. Background on the study: Some COVID-19 samples were acute and others convalescent; all came from the United States, Italy and Spain. Sources were T cells, B-cell-depleted T cells, or PBMCs; the material itself was cDNA or gDNA.

Original methodology: The authors estimated nucleated cell counts from reference gene primer amplification. TCRdb keeps only in-frame clones here, not all; method: immunoSEQ multiplex PCR. That table is the source of V, J and clone size, and D and trimming were worked out from the DNA. The data show some 250,000 clones, approximately 83% seen once. Germline values: CDR1 LGHDT, CDR2 YNNKEL (reference sequence). CDR3 length: 15 residues. Losses at the gene ends were 4 bases for V and 5 bases for J; bases not matched to a gene: 8. Sample: peripheral blood. The chain links TRBV3-1 (or the pseudogene TRBV3-2) to TRBJ1-2; TRBD1 aligns across 9 bases. The sequence came from a woman aged 30 to 39 who had recovered from COVID-19. In nucleotides, the CDR3 is TGTGCCAGCAGCCTTAGACAGGGGGGGAGTTATGGCTACACCTTC. Encoded protein: CASSLRQGGSYGYTF.